What follows are 24 T cell receptor beta chains derived from one specimen sequenced in a study of PD-1 blockade in classical Hodgkin lymphoma. Clones were read by immunoSEQ multiplex PCR, and TCRdb kept only the in-frame ones, dropping some. The data hold 20,000 to 30,000 clones, with approximately 81% observed a single time. Patients all relapsed after autologous stem cell transplantation, and there was variation in brentuximab vedotin exposure. This material consisted of peripheral blood mononuclear cells (PBMCs), taken before the second cycle of nivolumab. The source of these receptors is a human donor with classical Hodgkin lymphoma.

The V and J genes are TRBV6-5 and TRBJ1-4, with 7 bases aligning to TRBD1. With 0 bases clipped from V and 4 bases from J, the junction kept 5 bases outside the gene matches. CDR3 size: 16 residues. The germline gives CDR1 MNHEY, CDR2 SVGAGI. The CDR3 loop is CASSYSGDRYNEKLFF. In DNA, the CDR3 is TGTGCCAGCAGTTACTCAGGGGACAGATATAATGAAAAACTGTTTTTT.

The rearrangement uses TRBV21-1 and TRBJ2-3; the DNA was not compared with TRBD1, the D call given in the table. TRBV21-1 has pseudogene status. The CDR3 covers 14 residues. The CDR3: CASSIGQDTDTQYF. The CDR3 DNA sequence: TGTGCCAGCAGCATTGGACAGGACACAGATACGCAGTATTTT.

The table lists this clone with a few counts. The rearrangement uses TRBV9 and TRBJ2-5, with 11 bases fitting TRBD1. With 2 bases clipped from V and 4 bases from J, the junction kept 7 bases outside the gene matches. CDR1 is SGDLS, CDR2 YYNGEE, per germline. CDR3 length: 16 residues. The CDR3 DNA follows: TGTGCCAGCAGCGTCGGACAGGGGGCGCGTTTAGAGACCCAGTACTTC. It translates to CASSVGQGARLETQYF.

V and J are TRBV5-1 and TRBJ1-2; 8 nucleotides agree with TRBD1. Losses at the gene ends were 4 bases for V and 11 bases for J; bases not matched to a gene: 7. Germline V CDR1 and CDR2: SGHRS, YFSETQ. The CDR3 loop spans 12 amino acids. CDR3 coding DNA: TGCGCCAGCAGCCTGGGGGGGACAGGATACACCTTC. Translating gives CASSLGGTGYTF.

The gene calls are TRBV18 and TRBJ1-2; 7 positions match TRBD1. The germline V gene encodes CDR1 KGHSH and CDR2 LQKENI. The CDR3 extends over 13 amino acids. The V and J ends lost 6 bases and 4 bases, in that order; junction bases with no gene match: 5. CDR3 amino acids: CASSQQGSYGYTF. CDR3 coding DNA: TGTGCCAGCTCTCAACAGGGGAGCTATGGCTACACCTTC.

V usage is TRBV11-1 and J usage is TRBJ2-3; 7 bases align to TRBD1. The CDR3 is 15 residues long. V was pared by 7 bases and J by 2 bases, with 9 bases of the junction left unmatched. Germline values: CDR1 SGHAT, CDR2 FQDESV (reference sequence). CDR3: CASTQGGVHTDTQYF. In nucleotides, the CDR3 is TGTGCCAGCACCCAAGGGGGCGTCCACACAGATACGCAGTATTTT. The entire variable domain, with the rest obtained from reference TRBV11-1 and TRBJ2-3, is as follows: EAEVAQSPRYKITEKSQAVAFWCDPISGHATLYWYRQILGQGPELLVQFQDESVVDDSQLPKDRFSAERLKGVDSTLKIQPAELGDSAMYLCASTQGGVHTDTQYFGPGTRLTVL.

The gene calls are TRBV7-2 and TRBJ1-1, with unresolved D. CDR1 SGHTA and CDR2 FQGNSA come from the germline V gene. CDR3 length: 13 amino acids. V was trimmed by 3 bases and J by 6 bases, leaving 11 bases between them. DNA of the CDR3: TGTGCCAGCAGCTTGGCCGGGCATTCTGAAGCTTTCTTT. Protein product: CASSLAGHSEAFF.

V usage is TRBV4-2 and J usage is TRBJ1-6, with TRBD1 matching over 7 bases. From germline, CDR1 is LGHNA and CDR2 YNFKEQ. Trimming at V came to 1 base and at J to 10 bases, leaving 7 bases not matched to a gene. The CDR3 covers 15 residues. CDR3 region: CASSQASEGASPLHF. The CDR3 DNA reads TGTGCCAGCAGCCAAGCGAGTGAGGGGGCCTCACCCCTCCACTTT.

The chain links TRBV6-4 to TRBJ2-6; the match to TRBD2 covers 7 bases. This CDR3 region has 16 residues. J gave up 3 bases and V 2 bases, and 4 bases lay outside the gene matches. The germline V gene encodes CDR1 MRHNA and CDR2 SNTAGT. CDR3 amino acids: CASSDEAGIGANVLTF. In DNA form, the CDR3 reads TGTGCCAGCAGTGACGAAGCGGGGATTGGGGCCAACGTCCTGACTTTC.

J is TRBJ1-2 and V is TRBV27; the D is unclear. The CDR3 is 13 residues long. V gave up 5 bases and J gave up 1 base, with 8 bases separating them. Germline V gives CDR1 MNHEY, CDR2 SMNVEV (reference sequence). The CDR3 is CASSPLGNYGYTF. In DNA, the CDR3 is TGTGCCAGCAGTCCTCTGGGTAACTATGGCTACACCTTC.

This rearrangement joins TRBV18 to TRBJ2-5, with 7 bases that match TRBD2. CDR3 length equals 16 residues. Germline trimming cut 6 bases from V and 4 bases from J; bases unmatched to any gene: 14. Germline V gene sequence: CDR1 KGHSH, CDR2 LQKENI. CDR3 bases: TGTGCCAGCTCGCCTAAGGGCGGGGGTACGTCAGAGACCCAGTACTTC. Amino acid sequence: CASSPKGGGTSETQYF.

The chain carries TRBV5-4 and TRBJ2-7; no firm D call. This CDR3 has 13 amino acids. Germline lookup yields CDR1 SGHNT and CDR2 YYREEE (reference sequence). V gave up 2 bases and J gave up 3 bases, with 9 bases separating them. Here the CDR3 DNA reads TGTGCCAGCAGCTTTGCTTGGGGCTACGAGCAGTACTTC. Translated, it gives CASSFAWGYEQYF.

The V call is TRBV7-2, the J call TRBJ2-3, with 9 bases matching TRBD2. Per germline, CDR1 SGHTA and CDR2 FQGNSA. V shed 2 bases, J shed 1 base, and the junction held 4 bases outside the gene matches. The CDR3 has 16 amino acids. The CDR3 DNA is TGTGCCAGCAGCTTACGGGGACTAGCTGGCACAGATACGCAGTATTTT. Protein: CASSLRGLAGTDTQYF.

This clone was observed a handful of times. J is TRBJ1-5 and V is TRBV7-9; D is uncertain. Germline loops: CDR1 SEHNR, CDR2 FQNEAQ (reference sequence). The CDR3 totals 11 residues. The ends were cut back, 11 bases at V and 6 bases at J, with 11 bases in the middle. CDR3 in DNA: TGTGCCTCTGGGGAAGGTCAGCCCCAGCATTTT. It translates to CASGEGQPQHF.

The rearrangement joins TRBV6-1 to TRBJ2-7, with D perhaps TRBD1 (6 bases). Germline values: CDR1 MNHNS, CDR2 SASEGT. V was trimmed by 8 bases and J by 4 bases, leaving 15 bases between them. CDR3 size: 13 residues. In DNA, the CDR3 is TGTGCCAGCTCCTACGGGACACTATACGAGCAGTACTTC. The encoded protein is CASSYGTLYEQYF.

The CDR3 here is CASSLYNGGRETQYF. Written as DNA, the CDR3 is TGTGCCAGCAGCTTATACAATGGGGGCCGGGAGACCCAGTACTTC. The chain has TRBV11-2 and TRBJ2-5; D is perhaps TRBD1 (6 bases). Germline CDR1 and CDR2: SGHAT and FQNNGV. CDR3 size: 15 residues. Trimming left V 2 bases short and J 5 bases short, with 15 bases between.

The CDR3 DNA reads TGTGCCAGCAGCTTACAGGGTAGAAGAACTGGAAACACCATATATTTT. Its protein product is CASSLQGRRTGNTIYF. This chain connects TRBV5-4 to TRBJ1-3; possible D gene TRBD1, 6 bases. The germline gives CDR1 SGHNT, CDR2 YYREEE (reference sequence). CDR3 length: 16 amino acids. Deletions cut 2 bases from V and 2 bases from J, with 14 bases between.

V is TRBV29-1 and J is TRBJ1-4; D gene ambiguous. Germline-derived CDR1 and CDR2 are SQVTM and ANQGSEA. Trimming cost V 7 bases and J 11 bases, with 14 bases left between them. The CDR3 is made up of 11 amino acids. The CDR3, as DNA: TGCAGCGCGGACGTGGCGAATAAACTGTTTTTT. Amino acid sequence: CSADVANKLFF.

The rearrangement links TRBV5-4 to TRBJ2-7, with D possibly TRBD1 on 6 matching bases. CDR3 size: 14 residues. With 4 bases removed from V and 2 bases from J, the gap between germline ends came to 13 bases. Germline V lookup: CDR1 SGHNT, CDR2 YYREEE (reference sequence). The CDR3 DNA reads TGTGCCAGCAGCCCGACAGGCTGGCCCTACGAGCAGTACTTC. Translation: CASSPTGWPYEQYF. Full variable domain (missing parts from reference TRBV5-4 and TRBJ2-7): ETGVTQSPTHLIKTRGQQVTLRCSSQSGHNTVSWYQQALGQGPQFIFQYYREEENGRGNFPPRFSGLQFPNYSSELNVNALELDDSALYLCASSPTGWPYEQYFGPGTRLTVT.

The rearrangement uses TRBV11-2 and TRBJ2-2; D gene ambiguous. CDR1 SGHAT and CDR2 FQNNGV come from the germline V gene. V was clipped by 1 base and J by 7 bases, with 7 bases between them. CDR3 length: 13 amino acids. The CDR3: CASSLVGVGELFF. DNA of the CDR3: TGTGCCAGCAGCTTAGTAGGAGTCGGGGAGCTGTTTTTT.

This clone was seen more than once but under ten times. CDR3 DNA sequence: TGCGCCAGCAGCCAAGTTATAGGGGGCGATCGGACGCAGTATTTT. Its protein product is CASSQVIGGDRTQYF. The V and J genes are TRBV4-3 and TRBJ2-3, with TRBD1 matching 7 bases. Germline V gene sequence: CDR1 LGHNA, CDR2 YSLEER. V lost 1 base to trimming and J lost 9 bases; unmatched junction nucleotides: 10. The CDR3 is made up of 15 amino acids.

The chain links TRBV28 to TRBJ2-1, with a weak D call TRBD2 (6 bases). Germline V gene sequence: CDR1 MDHEN, CDR2 SYDVKM. The CDR3 contains 15 residues. Trimming took 6 bases from V and 5 from J, leaving 17 bases between them. The CDR3 protein is CASRIPREPNNEQFF. For the CDR3, the DNA is TGTGCCAGCAGGATCCCCCGGGAGCCTAACAATGAGCAGTTCTTC.

This sequence joins TRBV6-5 and TRBJ2-2; 9 bases align to TRBD1. There are 15 residues in the CDR3. V shed 6 bases, J shed 6 bases, and the junction held 8 bases outside the gene matches. Germline CDR1 MNHEY, CDR2 SVGAGI. The CDR3 bases are TGTGCCAGCAGGGGGACAGGGCTGGTGGCCGGGGAGCTGTTTTTT. Translated, it gives CASRGTGLVAGELFF.

This clone has more than one count but fewer than ten. The rearrangement uses TRBV7-2 and TRBJ2-5, with no clear D. The CDR3 sequence is 13 residues long. The V end was cut by 7 bases, the J end by 0 bases, with 9 bases between. Germline V gives CDR1 SGHTA, CDR2 FQGNSA. CDR3 in amino acids: CASTRPYQETQYF. In nucleotides, the CDR3 is TGTGCCAGCACGAGACCGTACCAAGAGACCCAGTACTTC.